A selection of T cell receptor beta chains follows, all from one sample in a study of EBV T-cell therapy then PD-1 blockade in nasopharyngeal carcinoma. These TCRs' antigens remain unknown. Clones were read by immunoSEQ multiplex PCR, and TCRdb kept only the in-frame ones, dropping some. The sample holds some 19,000 clones, approximately 84% seen once. This material consisted of CD8+ T cells from blood, taken at roughly day 34 from a patient whose treatment included autologous EBV-specific T cells and nivolumab. These receptors were obtained from a man aged 40-55 years with nasopharyngeal carcinoma. Each CDR3 is given with its conserved first and last residue. D genes are given only for firm matches. A row's size may be missing; if present it is once, few, many or a size class.

- TRBJ2-1 TRBV27 - CASSLAGGSYNEQFF TGTGCCAGCAGTTTAGCGGGTGGGTCCTACAATGAGCAGTTCTTC
- TRBJ1-5 TRBV21-1 - CASSKARGNQPQHF TGTGCCAGCAGCAAAGCCAGGGGCAATCAGCCCCAGCATTTT
- TRBJ1-2 TRBV30 - CAWSVGGGYTF TGTGCCTGGAGTGTTGGGGGCGGCTACACCTTC
TRBD1 TRBJ2-3 TRBV5-6 - CASSLTGADHTQYF TGTGCCAGCAGCTTGACAGGGGCGGATCATACGCAGTATTTT
- TRBJ1-1 TRBV5-4 - CASSLGTEAFF TGTGCCAGCAGCTTGGGCACTGAAGCTTTCTTT
TRBD2 TRBJ2-1 TRBV15 - CATSRDLASGGYEQFF TGTGCCACCAGCAGAGATTTGGCTAGCGGGGGCTATGAGCAGTTCTTC
- TRBJ2-6 TRBV2 - CASSELGAGANVLTF TGTGCCAGCAGTGAACTGGGGGCTGGGGCCAACGTCCTGACTTTC
- TRBJ2-5 TRBV6-5 - CASSYVTDQETQYF TGTGCCAGCAGTTACGTGACAGATCAAGAGACCCAGTACTTC
- TRBJ2-2 TRBV13 - CASSPEAGDRTGELFF TGTGCCAGCAGCCCCGAGGCAGGGGATAGGACCGGGGAGCTGTTTTTT
TRBD1 TRBJ2-3 TRBV6-5 - CASSYGQGTDTQYF TGTGCCAGCAGTTACGGACAGGGGACAGATACGCAGTATTTT
- TRBJ2-7 TRBV6-5 - CASSYRAPSYEQYF TGTGCCAGCAGTTACAGGGCTCCCTCCTACGAGCAGTACTTC
TRBD1 TRBJ1-6 TRBV5-1 - CASSFEQTGAGSPLHF TGCGCCAGCAGCTTCGAACAGACAGGGGCGGGTTCGCCCCTCCACTTT
TRBD2 TRBJ2-1 TRBV6-1 - CASSEADGGAFDEQFF TGTGCCAGCAGTGAAGCAGACGGGGGGGCCTTCGATGAGCAGTTCTTC
TRBD1 TRBJ1-4 TRBV6-6 - CASSTPGTGSEKLFF TGTGCCAGCAGTACCCCCGGGACAGGGAGTGAAAAACTGTTTTTT
- TRBJ2-5 TRBV1 - CTSSHQTGEGETQYF TGCACCAGCAGCCACCAGACAGGGGAAGGCGAGACCCAGTACTTC
- TRBJ2-3 TRBV5-8 - CASGQGLWGTDTQYF TGTGCCAGCGGCCAGGGGTTATGGGGCACAGATACGCAGTATTTT
- TRBJ2-7 TRBV6-4 - CASSETGGCVPGDYEQYF TGTGCCAGCAGTGAAACGGGGGGCTGCGTTCCCGGGGACTACGAGCAGTACTTC
- TRBJ2-1 TRBV9 - CASGRLPNEQFF TGTGCCAGCGGCCGCCTGCCTAATGAGCAGTTCTTC
- TRBJ1-1 TRBV3-1/TRBV3-2 - CASSPVGRGGAFF TGTGCCAGCAGCCCCGTGGGAAGGGGAGGAGCTTTCTTT
- TRBJ2-3 TRBV4-1 - CASSQETGLTDTQYF TGCGCCAGCAGCCAGGAGACAGGATTAACAGATACGCAGTATTTT
- TRBJ1-6 TRBV6-6 once CASSYPGTNNSPLHF TGTGCCAGCAGTTACCCGGGGACCAATAATTCACCCCTCCACTTT
- TRBJ1-1 TRBV27 - CASSPPSGRNTEAFF TGTGCCAGCAGTCCCCCCTCGGGCCGGAACACTGAAGCTTTCTTT
- TRBJ2-5 TRBV13 - CASSPAGQQETQYF TGTGCCAGCAGCCCGGCGGGCCAGCAAGAGACCCAGTACTTC
- TRBJ1-5 TRBV7-2 - CASSLVGTLGNQPQHF TGTGCCAGCAGCTTAGTGGGGACATTAGGCAATCAGCCCCAGCATTTT
TRBD1 TRBJ1-5 TRBV19 once CASSTLQGGNQPQHF TGTGCCAGTAGTACCTTACAGGGGGGGAATCAGCCCCAGCATTTT
TRBD1 TRBJ1-6 TRBV6-2/TRBV6-3 - CASSFLYRGRNSPLHF TGTGCCAGCAGTTTTTTGTACAGGGGTAGAAATTCACCCCTCCACTTT
TRBD2 TRBJ2-7 TRBV27 - CASSPLAGGYTYEQYF TGTGCCAGCAGTCCCCTAGCGGGGGGGTATACCTACGAGCAGTACTTC
- TRBJ2-6 TRBV6-2/TRBV6-3 - CASSYSSNVLTF TGTGCCAGCAGTTACTCGTCCAACGTCCTGACTTTC
- TRBJ2-7 TRBV5-4 - CASSSPDGSYEQYF TGTGCCAGCAGCTCGCCCGACGGCTCCTACGAGCAGTACTTC
- TRBJ1-2 TRBV6-5 - CASSYSRDPLAYGYTF TGTGCCAGCAGTTACTCTCGGGACCCATTGGCATATGGCTACACCTTC
- TRBJ2-7 TRBV5-4 - CASSLGRDEQYF TGTGCCAGCAGCTTGGGCCGGGACGAGCAGTACTTC
- TRBJ1-5 TRBV19 - CASSMGPNQPQHF TGTGCCAGTAGTATGGGGCCCAATCAGCCCCAGCATTTT
TRBD1 TRBJ1-6 TRBV27 - CASGDRVRAPLHF TGTGCCAGCGGGGACAGGGTGAGGGCACCCCTCCACTTT
- TRBJ1-2 TRBV13 - CASSLGGAANYGYTF TGTGCCAGCAGCTTAGGTGGGGCGGCGAATTATGGCTACACCTTC
TRBD2 TRBJ2-7 TRBV6-5 - CASSYETSGADEQYF TGTGCCAGCAGTTACGAGACTAGCGGGGCAGACGAGCAGTACTTC
- TRBJ1-2 TRBV6-2/TRBV6-3 - CASSYWGAHGYTF TGTGCCAGCAGTTACTGGGGGGCGCATGGCTACACCTTC
- TRBJ1-6 TRBV7-2 few CASSLVTLSVAPLHF TGTGCCAGCAGCTTAGTGACTTTATCAGTGGCACCCCTCCACTTT
TRBD1 TRBJ1-5 TRBV6-5 once CASSYSTGGDQPQHF TGTGCCAGCAGTTACTCCACAGGGGGGGACCAGCCCCAGCATTTT
- TRBJ2-7 TRBV19 - CASNSQGMPYEQYF TGTGCCAGTAATTCTCAGGGGATGCCCTACGAGCAGTACTTC
TRBD1 TRBJ1-5 TRBV27 - CASSEGTGGRQPQHF TGTGCCAGCAGTGAAGGGACAGGGGGAAGACAGCCCCAGCATTTT
TRBD1 TRBJ1-4 TRBV2 - CAEGQGKEKLFF TGTGCCGAGGGACAGGGGAAGGAAAAACTGTTTTTT
- TRBJ1-6 TRBV6-4 - CASRKGWDHGSPLHF TGTGCCAGCAGAAAAGGTTGGGATCATGGGTCACCCCTCCACTTT
TRBD1 TRBJ2-2 TRBV9 - CASSAFRTGGTGELFF TGTGCCAGCAGTGCTTTCCGGACAGGGGGCACCGGGGAGCTGTTTTTT
- TRBJ1-6 TRBV3-1/TRBV3-2 - CASSQEKVSSYNSPLHF TGTGCCAGCAGCCAAGAGAAAGTAAGCTCCTATAATTCACCCCTCCACTTT
- TRBJ2-7 TRBV27 once CASSFYRDSYEQYF TGTGCCAGCAGTTTCTACAGGGACTCCTACGAGCAGTACTTC